This passage covers 8 T cell receptor beta chains from one sample sequenced in a study of CD8 T cells in ankylosing spondylitis. These receptors lack a known antigen. TCRdb reprocessed the 5' RACE reads via MiXCR and lists one record per CDR3 protein. This repertoire shows 750,000 to 850,000 distinct CDR3 sequences, approximately 12% found once; its top ten account for roughly 0.51%. The study, taken as a whole, reports: It appeared that ankylosing spondylitis blood was characterized by a TCR beta motif of about eight highly homologous variants.

Sequenced material: blood, either unsorted or a sorted T cell fraction (not recorded which). These receptors originate from a male donor with ankylosing spondylitis.

V and J are TRBV29-1 and TRBJ2-1; D unclear. Germline loops: CDR1 SQVTM, CDR2 ANQGSEA. The CDR3 extends over 11 amino acids. Trimming took off 6 bases at V and 7 bases at J, with 10 bases between the two ends. This CDR3 is CSVGLGNEQFF. In nucleotides, the CDR3 is TGCAGCGTGGGTCTTGGGAATGAGCAGTTCTTC.

The chain recombines TRBV7-6 with TRBJ2-3, with unresolved D. The germline gives CDR1 SGHVS, CDR2 FNYEAQ. Between the trimmed V and J ends, which lost 2 bases and 11 bases, there was a span of 14 bases. This CDR3 spans 13 amino acids. The CDR3 DNA reads as TGTGCCAGCAGCTTAAGTCACGGGCAAGAGCAGTATTTT. Translating gives CASSLSHGQEQYF.

Many counts were recorded for this clonotype. The chain couples TRBV15 to TRBJ1-5; D remains ambiguous. This CDR3 comprises 17 residues. Germline V gives CDR1 LNHNV, CDR2 YYDKDF (reference sequence). V was clipped by 0 bases and J by 3 bases, with 15 bases between them. The CDR3 DNA is TGTGCCACCAGCAGAGATCGGTCCCGGATCCTCAATCAGCCCCAGCATTTT. This gives the protein CATSRDRSRILNQPQHF.

The chain employs TRBV28 and TRBJ1-6; weak D call: TRBD1 (6 bases). V was clipped by 6 bases and J by 7 bases, with 16 bases between them. This CDR3 is built from 15 residues. CDR1 and CDR2 (germline): MDHEN, SYDVKM. CDR3 region: CASRFDRRPNSPLHF. CDR3 sequence (DNA): TGTGCCAGCAGATTTGACAGGCGCCCCAATTCACCCCTCCACTTT.

This chain links TRBV5-1 with TRBJ1-5; D may be TRBD1 (6 bases). CDR3 length: 14 residues. Germline V CDR1 and CDR2: SGHRS, YFSETQ. V was shortened by 6 bases and J by 4 bases, with 14 bases between the two germline ends. In DNA form, the CDR3 reads TGCGCCAGCAACAGCAGGGGAGCGAATCAGCCCCAGCATTTT. Its translation is CASNSRGANQPQHF.

The DNA of the CDR3 is TGCGCCAGCAGCTTGGTAGCGGGCCCCTACAATGAGCAGTTCTTC. It codes for CASSLVAGPYNEQFF. The chain couples TRBV5-1 to TRBJ2-1, with 7 bases matching TRBD2. Trimming at V came to 0 bases and at J to 2 bases, leaving 2 bases not matched to a gene. The CDR3 has 15 amino acids. Germline CDR1 SGHRS, CDR2 YFSETQ.

This clonotype has just a few counts. The rearrangement uses TRBV5-1 and TRBJ1-4; D perhaps matches TRBD1 (6 bases). V was shortened by 2 bases and J by 5 bases, with 19 bases between the two germline ends. CDR1 and CDR2 from the germline V gene are SGHRS and YFSETQ. The CDR3 spans 17 residues. The CDR3 loop is CASSFYTRGGQNEKLFF. The CDR3 region has the DNA TGCGCCAGCAGCTTTTACACCAGGGGAGGGCAAAATGAAAAACTGTTTTTT.

The chain has TRBV18 and TRBJ2-1; D possibly uses TRBD1 or TRBD2 (5 bases each). V was pared by 5 bases and J by 1 base, with 15 bases between. The CDR3 loop spans 16 amino acids. Germline V gives CDR1 KGHSH, CDR2 LQKENI. This CDR3 is CASSANRDGSYNEQFF. The CDR3 region has the DNA TGTGCCAGCTCAGCGAACCGGGACGGATCCTACAATGAGCAGTTCTTC.